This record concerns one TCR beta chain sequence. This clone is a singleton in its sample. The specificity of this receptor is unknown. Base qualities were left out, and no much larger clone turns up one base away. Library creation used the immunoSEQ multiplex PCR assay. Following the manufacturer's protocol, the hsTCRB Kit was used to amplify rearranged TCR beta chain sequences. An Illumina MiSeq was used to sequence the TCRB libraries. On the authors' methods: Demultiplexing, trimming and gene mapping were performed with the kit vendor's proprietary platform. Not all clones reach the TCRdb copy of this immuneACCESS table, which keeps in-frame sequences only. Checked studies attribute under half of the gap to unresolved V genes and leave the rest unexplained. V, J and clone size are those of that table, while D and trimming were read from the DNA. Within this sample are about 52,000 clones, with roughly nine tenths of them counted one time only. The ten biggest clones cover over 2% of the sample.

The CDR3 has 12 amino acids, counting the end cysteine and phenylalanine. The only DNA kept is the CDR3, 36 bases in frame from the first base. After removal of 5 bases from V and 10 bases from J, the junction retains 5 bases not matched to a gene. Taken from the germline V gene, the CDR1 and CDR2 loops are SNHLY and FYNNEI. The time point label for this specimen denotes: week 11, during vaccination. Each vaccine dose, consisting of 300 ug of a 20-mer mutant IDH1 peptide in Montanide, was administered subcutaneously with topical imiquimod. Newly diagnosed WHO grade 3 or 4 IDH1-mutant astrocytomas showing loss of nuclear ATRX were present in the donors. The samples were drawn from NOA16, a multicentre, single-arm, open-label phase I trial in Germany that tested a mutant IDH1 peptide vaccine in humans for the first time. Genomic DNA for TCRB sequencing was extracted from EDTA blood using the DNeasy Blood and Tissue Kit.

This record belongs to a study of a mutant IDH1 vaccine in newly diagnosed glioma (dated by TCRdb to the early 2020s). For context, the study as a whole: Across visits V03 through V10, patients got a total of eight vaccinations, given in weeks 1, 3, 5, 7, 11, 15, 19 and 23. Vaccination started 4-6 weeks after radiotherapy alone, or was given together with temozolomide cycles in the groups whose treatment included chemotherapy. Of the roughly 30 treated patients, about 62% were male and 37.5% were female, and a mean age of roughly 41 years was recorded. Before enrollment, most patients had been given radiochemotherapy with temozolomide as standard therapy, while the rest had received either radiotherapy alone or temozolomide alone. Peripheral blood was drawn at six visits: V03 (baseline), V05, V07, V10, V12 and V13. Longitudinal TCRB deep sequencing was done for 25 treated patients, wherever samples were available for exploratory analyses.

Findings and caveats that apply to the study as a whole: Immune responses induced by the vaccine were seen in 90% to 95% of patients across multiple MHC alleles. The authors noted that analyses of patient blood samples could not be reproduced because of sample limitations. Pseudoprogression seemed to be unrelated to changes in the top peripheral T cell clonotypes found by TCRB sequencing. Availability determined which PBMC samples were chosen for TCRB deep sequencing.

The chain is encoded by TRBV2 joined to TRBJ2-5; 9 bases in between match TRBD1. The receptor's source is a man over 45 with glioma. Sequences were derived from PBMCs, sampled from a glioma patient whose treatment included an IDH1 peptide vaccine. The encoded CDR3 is CASSLGQGRQYF. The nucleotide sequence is TGTGCCAGCAGTCTGGGACAGGGCCGCCAGTACTTC.